This T cell receptor (beta chain) appears in the sequencing data of a study of CXCR4 blockade with PD-1 therapy in pancreatic cancer (dated by TCRdb to 2018 to 2020). With regard to the full study: The study analyzed resected pancreatic ductal adenocarcinoma using both multiplex immunohistochemistry and TCRbeta immunosequencing, alongside ex vivo slice culture that tested PD-1 and CXCR4 blockade. Two geographically distinct regions were TCR-sequenced from each of a handful of tumors to assess intratumoral heterogeneity. Overall study outcomes, separate from this receptor: A strong correlation was found between the frequency of an amino acid clone and the number of distinct nucleotide rearrangements encoding that clone, which suggests convergent selection driven by common tumor antigens. Although tumors showed clonal expansion, with a mean productive clonality of roughly 0.13 compared with 0.05 in healthy blood, clonality was not correlated with survival. Because only TCRbeta chains were sequenced, true antigen-specificity overlap of convergent dominant clones was left unconfirmed pending paired alpha-beta single-cell sequencing.

The patients who supplied the archived tumor blocks had received no neoadjuvant therapy before resection. In the preserved-tissue arm of the study, 30 surgical resection samples from approximately 24 previously untreated pancreatic ductal adenocarcinoma patients were used. For the resection arm, DNA was extracted from ten 5-micron curls of FFPE tumor adjacent to the multiplex immunohistochemistry slide. Extracted DNA was used for immunosequencing of TCRbeta CDR3 regions with the immunoSEQ Assay at Adaptive Biotechnologies. As for the original processing: To measure the absolute abundance of each unique TCRbeta CDR3, the sequences were collapsed and filtered. Clonality, calculated using only productive in-frame rearrangements, was defined as 1 minus Pielou's evenness. For regional overlap, the top 100 nucleotide rearrangements were followed across paired samples, and the Morisita index was used to compare paired samples against unrelated samples. The immunoSEQ Rearrangement Details tool was used to assess convergence of nucleotide rearrangements onto identical amino acid sequences. What TCRdb holds here is the immuneACCESS table cut down to in-frame rearrangements. Part of the clones is not present; checked against another copy, under half of the missing clones reflect an unresolved V gene, and the others are unexplained. That table furnishes V, J and clone size, whereas the DNA furnished D and trimming. This sample comprises 4,500 to 5,500 clones, around 50% of them detected only once. Around 8.2% of the sample is held by the ten biggest clonotypes.

On this clone itself: Its binding antigen is unknown. Within one base of it there is no much larger clone, and no base qualities were kept.

CDR1 and CDR2, per the germline V gene, are MNHGY and SAAAGT. Compared with germline, V lacks 6 bases and J lacks 3 bases; bases without a gene match: 7. The CDR3 starts with the cysteine, ends with the phenylalanine, and has 14 residues. Just CDR3 DNA is preserved here, 42 bases in frame from base 1. The chain links TRBV6-8 with TRBJ1-1, and TRBD1 aligns with 7 junction nucleotides. This clonotype was sampled from a human donor with pancreatic ductal adenocarcinoma. Sample: tumor tissue. The DNA sequence is TGTGCCAGCAGCCCGACAGGGAGGGACACTGAAGCTTTCTTT. Translated, this is CASSPTGRDTEAFF.